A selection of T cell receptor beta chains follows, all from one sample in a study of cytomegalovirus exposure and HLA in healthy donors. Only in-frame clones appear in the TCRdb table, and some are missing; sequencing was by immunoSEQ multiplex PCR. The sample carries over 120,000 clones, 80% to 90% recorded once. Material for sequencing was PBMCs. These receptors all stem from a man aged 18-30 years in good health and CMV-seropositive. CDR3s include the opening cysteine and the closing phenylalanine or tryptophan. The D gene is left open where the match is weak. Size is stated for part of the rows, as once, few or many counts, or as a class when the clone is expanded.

TGTGCCAGCAGTATGGACGCCGGGGATGGCTACACCTTC,CASSMDAGDGYTF,-,-,TRBJ1-2,TRBV27
TGTGCCAGCAGTCCGTCAGGAATTAACTATGGCTACACCTTC,CASSPSGINYGYTF,-,-,TRBJ1-2,TRBV2
TGTGCTAGCAGCTTAGGCCGGGGGGGCAGGACAGATACGCAGTATTTT,CASSLGRGGRTDTQYF,-,TRBD2,TRBJ2-3,TRBV7-7
TGCGCCAGCAGCTTGCTAGCCTCTGGAAACACCATATATTTT,CASSLLASGNTIYF,once,-,TRBJ1-3,TRBV5-1
TGTGCCAGCAGTTTTCCCAGTCCCGGGGAGCTGTTTTTT,CASSFPSPGELFF,-,-,TRBJ2-2,TRBV27
TGTGCCACAAGGGGGAATGAGCAGTTCTTC,CATRGNEQFF,-,-,TRBJ2-1,TRBV6-5
TGTGCCAGCAGGATACCCCAGGGGGCTAATCAGCCCCAGCATTTT,CASRIPQGANQPQHF,-,TRBD1,TRBJ1-5,TRBV6-1
TGTGCCAGCAGCTTAAGGGAATCGGACTCCCAGTATTTT,CASSLRESDSQYF,-,-,TRBJ2-3,TRBV5-4
TGTGCCAGCAGCCTGGGGCTAAGCTCCTACGAGCAGTACTTC,CASSLGLSSYEQYF,-,-,TRBJ2-7,TRBV6-5
TGTGCCAGCAGATGGGAGGGCAGCACAGATACGCAGTATTTT,CASRWEGSTDTQYF,-,TRBD2,TRBJ2-3,TRBV2
TGTGCCAGCAGTGCGGGACAGGGAAATTACAATGAGCAGTTCTTC,CASSAGQGNYNEQFF,-,TRBD1,TRBJ2-1,TRBV6-1
TGTGCCAGCAGCTTAGATGCGGGGGCCGGTGAAGCTTTCTTT,CASSLDAGAGEAFF,-,-,TRBJ1-1,TRBV11-2
TGTGCCAGCAGACGTGGTGTGGCCGCCTCCTACGAGCAGTACTTC,CASRRGVAASYEQYF,-,-,TRBJ2-7,TRBV11-2
TGTGCCAGCAGCGTGGGAGTCTATGGCTACACCTTC,CASSVGVYGYTF,-,-,TRBJ1-2,TRBV9
TGCGCCAGCAGCTTAAAACTTGGGAGGACGGATACTAACTATGGCTACACCTTC,CASSLKLGRTDTNYGYTF,-,-,TRBJ1-2,TRBV5-1
TGTGCCAGCTCAACCTTATCCGGACAGGGGGTTGAAAAACTGTTTTTT,CASSTLSGQGVEKLFF,-,TRBD1,TRBJ1-4,TRBV18
TGTGCCAGCAGTGACCCGGGACTTTTTCAAGAGACCCAGTACTTC,CASSDPGLFQETQYF,-,-,TRBJ2-5,TRBV25-1
TGTGCCAGCAGCTCGGACAGGGGAAATGAAAAACTGTTTTTT,CASSSDRGNEKLFF,-,TRBD1,TRBJ1-4,TRBV7-9
TGTGCCAGCAGCTTGGACAGGGTAGATACGCAGTATTTT,CASSLDRVDTQYF,-,-,TRBJ2-3,TRBV5-6
TGTGCCAGCAGTGTATATGGGACAGGGGATTCTGGCTACACCTTC,CASSVYGTGDSGYTF,-,TRBD1,TRBJ1-2,TRBV28
TGTGCCAGTAGTAAACAGGGGGCAGGTCAGCCCCAGCATTTT,CASSKQGAGQPQHF,-,TRBD1,TRBJ1-5,TRBV19
TGTGCCTGGAGGGCGAGGGAGTCCTACTCCTACAATGAGCAGTTCTTC,CAWRARESYSYNEQFF,-,-,TRBJ2-1,TRBV30